This passage covers 23 T cell receptor beta chains from one sample sequenced in a study of shared clonotypes between healthy human individuals. TCRdb's copy holds only in-frame clones and misses some; the assay was immunoSEQ multiplex PCR. The data contain 2 million to 2.5 million clones, 93% of them singletons. Sequenced input: naive CD4+ T cells from PBMCs. The subset here: CD45RA+ positively selected. The receptors derive from a man between 18 and 29 years old in good health. Some clones in this sample may be carry-over from other donors' samples.

The chain uses TRBV28 and TRBJ1-5, with 9 positions matching TRBD1. Looked up from germline, CDR1 is MDHEN and CDR2 is SYDVKM. V shed 3 bases, J shed 5 bases, and the junction held 11 bases outside the gene matches. The CDR3 consists of 17 residues. CDR3 DNA sequence: TGTGCCAGCAGTTTGGGACAGGGAAATGTGTTGGATCAGCCCCAGCATTTT. Protein sequence: CASSLGQGNVLDQPQHF.

Here the CDR3 DNA reads TGTGCCAGCTCACCCCGCCCTAGTGCGGGAGGGCCATCGAATGAGCAGTTCTTC. It codes for CASSPRPSAGGPSNEQFF. V and J are TRBV18 and TRBJ2-1; 9 positions match TRBD2. Germline lookup yields CDR1 KGHSH and CDR2 LQKENI. The CDR3 contains 18 residues. The ends lost 3 bases at V and 7 bases at J; junction bases unmatched: 16.

V and J are TRBV6-5 and TRBJ2-1; 7 nucleotides align to TRBD2. The germline V gene has CDR1 MNHEY and CDR2 SVGAGI. Trimming cost V 7 bases and J 4 bases; bases outside gene matches: 4. The CDR3 totals 13 residues. The CDR3 here is CASTKGLYNEQFF. For the CDR3, the DNA is TGTGCCAGCACCAAGGGACTATACAATGAGCAGTTCTTC.

The chain has TRBV15 and TRBJ2-1; D remains ambiguous. This CDR3 is 16 amino acids long. Germline V CDR1 and CDR2: LNHNV, YYDKDF (reference sequence). Trimming removed 0 bases from V and 0 bases from J, with 9 bases in between. The CDR3 DNA reads TGTGCCACCAGCAGAGACCCTGACGCCTCCTACAATGAGCAGTTCTTC. Amino acid sequence: CATSRDPDASYNEQFF.

The genes are TRBV13 and TRBJ2-5, with D perhaps matching TRBD2 (6 bases). The CDR3 has 13 residues. Trimming removed 6 bases at V and 0 bases at J, with 8 bases between. Germline CDR1 PRHDT, CDR2 FYEKMQ (reference sequence). CDR3 nucleotides: TGTGCCAGCAGGCGGGATAACCAAGAGACCCAGTACTTC. Residues: CASRRDNQETQYF.

V is TRBV9 and J is TRBJ1-3; D uncertain. CDR1 is SGDLS, CDR2 YYNGEE, per germline. Trimming left V 4 bases short and J 4 bases short, with 12 bases between. CDR3 length equals 14 residues. The CDR3 loop is CASSLRLGGNTIYF. The CDR3 DNA is TGTGCCAGCAGCCTCCGGTTGGGCGGAAACACCATATATTTT.

The V and J genes are TRBV5-1 and TRBJ2-1; no reliable D call. This CDR3 contains 15 residues. V shed 6 bases and J shed 0 bases, with 13 bases lying between them. CDR1 and CDR2 (germline): SGHRS, YFSETQ. CDR3 sequence reads: CASNMAWSSYNEQFF. The CDR3 DNA follows: TGCGCCAGCAATATGGCGTGGAGCTCCTACAATGAGCAGTTCTTC.

The rearrangement uses TRBV7-2 and TRBJ1-3; D call uncertain. Germline CDR1 SGHTA, CDR2 FQGNSA. The CDR3 has 16 residues. V was shortened by 4 bases and J by 5 bases, with 18 bases between the two germline ends. Here the CDR3 reads CASSSRRVSGRNTIYF. The CDR3 nucleotides read TGTGCCAGCAGCTCCCGGAGGGTTTCGGGGAGAAACACCATATATTTT.

The chain employs TRBV7-8 and TRBJ2-5; TRBD2 agrees at 7 bases. The CDR3 has 16 amino acids. The junction had 6 bases not matched to a gene; V was cut back by 1 base and J by 1 base. Germline values: CDR1 SGHVS, CDR2 FQNEAQ. CDR3 in DNA: TGTGCCAGCAGCTTAGATTTCTCTAGCGGCCAAGAGACCCAGTACTTC. It translates to CASSLDFSSGQETQYF. Filled out from reference TRBV7-8 and TRBJ2-5, the complete variable domain reads GAGVSQSPRYKVAKRGQDVALRCDPISGHVSLFWYQQALGQGPEFLTYFQNEAQLDKSGLPSDRFFAERPEGSVSTLKIQRTQQEDSAVYLCASSLDFSSGQETQYFGPGTRLLVL.

V usage is TRBV6-1 and J usage is TRBJ1-2; no clear D. This CDR3 is built from 13 residues. Between the trimmed V and J ends, which lost 5 bases and 3 bases, there was a span of 10 bases. Germline CDR1 is MNHNS and CDR2 is SASEGT. CDR3 loop: CASSRRGYYGYTF. In DNA form, the CDR3 reads TGTGCCAGCAGTCGGAGAGGTTACTATGGCTACACCTTC.

This chain links TRBV6-5 with TRBJ2-7; D may be TRBD2 (5 bases). Germline-derived CDR1 and CDR2 are MNHEY and SVGAGI. Trimming cost V 6 bases and J 0 bases, with 12 bases left between them. The CDR3 consists of 14 residues. Here the CDR3 DNA reads TGTGCCAGCAGAGGGAGTCGGGACTCCTACGAGCAGTACTTC. Residues: CASRGSRDSYEQYF.

The genes are TRBV29-1 and TRBJ2-1; maybe TRBD2 (6 bases). The ends were cut back, 6 bases at V and 1 base at J, with 13 bases in the middle. The CDR3 covers 14 residues. From germline, CDR1 is SQVTM and CDR2 ANQGSEA. The CDR3 coding sequence is TGCAGCGTGGGACTCGGTAGATCCTACAATGAGCAGTTCTTC. This gives the protein CSVGLGRSYNEQFF.

The V and J genes are TRBV7-2 and TRBJ1-3; no clear D gene. Deletions cut 6 bases from V and 2 bases from J, with 8 bases between. The germline V gene encodes CDR1 SGHTA and CDR2 FQGNSA. CDR3 length equals 13 residues. CDR3 sequence: CASSFSPGNTIYF. The CDR3 coding sequence is TGTGCCAGCAGTTTTTCGCCTGGAAACACCATATATTTT.

The chain is built from TRBV30 and TRBJ2-7; D call uncertain. Trimming took off 4 bases at V and 7 bases at J, with 14 bases between the two ends. This CDR3 is built from 12 residues. Germline loops: CDR1 GTSNPN, CDR2 SVGIG (reference sequence). The CDR3 DNA follows: TGTGCCTGGAATCTTTTAAACGGGGAGCAGTACTTC. The encoded protein is CAWNLLNGEQYF.

This clone came up once. The rearrangement uses TRBV7-8 and TRBJ1-5; D is unresolved. The CDR3 is made up of 13 amino acids. V was shortened by 4 bases and J by 4 bases, with 8 bases between the two germline ends. CDR1 and CDR2 (germline): SGHVS, FQNEAQ. The DNA for the CDR3 is TGTGCCAGCAGCTCGAACCTGAATCAGCCCCAGCATTTT. This sequence encodes CASSSNLNQPQHF.

This chain links TRBV5-1 with TRBJ2-2; D gene unclear. The CDR3 consists of 14 residues. CDR1 and CDR2 from the germline V gene are SGHRS and YFSETQ. V was pared by 7 bases and J by 0 bases, with 10 bases between. In nucleotides, the CDR3 is TGCGCCAGCTCTGACCTCGCGAACACCGGGGAGCTGTTTTTT. Its translation is CASSDLANTGELFF. Filled out from reference TRBV5-1 and TRBJ2-2, the complete variable domain reads KAGVTQTPRYLIKTRGQQVTLSCSPISGHRSVSWYQQTPGQGLQFLFEYFSETQRNKGNFPGRFSGRQFSNSRSEMNVSTLELGDSALYLCASSDLANTGELFFGEGSRLTVL.

The chain employs TRBV27 and TRBJ2-7, with D hard to call. The CDR3 is 13 residues long. Germline V CDR1 and CDR2: MNHEY, SMNVEV (reference sequence). V lost 8 bases and J 1 base, leaving 12 bases between the germline ends. The DNA of the CDR3 is TGTGCCAGCGCATCCTTGTCGTCCTACGAGCAGTACTTC. It is translated as CASASLSSYEQYF.

The chain links TRBV7-2 to TRBJ2-3; 14 bases are a match to TRBD2. CDR3 length: 19 residues. The V and J ends lost 2 bases and 5 bases, in that order; junction bases with no gene match: 12. Germline V gene sequence: CDR1 SGHTA, CDR2 FQGNSA. Here the CDR3 DNA reads TGTGCCAGCAGCTTACCTCCCCGATCCGGGACTAGCGGGAGAGATACGCAGTATTTT. Translating gives CASSLPPRSGTSGRDTQYF.

This clone occurred a few times. The chain uses TRBV18 and TRBJ2-7; perhaps TRBD2 as D (6 bases). The CDR3 covers 15 residues. CDR1 and CDR2 (germline): KGHSH, LQKENI. Trimming removed 2 bases at V and 2 bases at J, with 13 bases between. The CDR3 is CASSPGGGDAYEQYF. The CDR3 DNA reads TGTGCCAGCTCACCAGGTGGCGGGGACGCCTACGAGCAGTACTTC. Drawing the rest from reference TRBV18 and TRBJ2-7, the complete variable domain is NAGVMQNPRHLVRRRGQEARLRCSPMKGHSHVYWYRQLPEEGLKFMVYLQKENIIDESGMPKERFSAEFPKEGPSILRIQQVVRGDSAAYFCASSPGGGDAYEQYFGPGTRLTVT.

This clone showed up just once. The rearrangement uses TRBV5-1 and TRBJ2-2, with D perhaps matching TRBD2 (6 bases). In germline, CDR1 is SGHRS, CDR2 YFSETQ. V shed 5 bases and J shed 6 bases, with 20 bases lying between them. The CDR3 totals 16 residues. CDR3 bases: TGCGCCAGCAGTTTTCGGGACTCTGGTTGGGCCGGGGAGCTGTTTTTT. Translated: CASSFRDSGWAGELFF. The full variable domain, rest sourced from reference TRBV5-1 and TRBJ2-2, is KAGVTQTPRYLIKTRGQQVTLSCSPISGHRSVSWYQQTPGQGLQFLFEYFSETQRNKGNFPGRFSGRQFSNSRSEMNVSTLELGDSALYLCASSFRDSGWAGELFFGEGSRLTVL.

The V and J genes are TRBV29-1 and TRBJ2-1; D is uncertain. The V end was cut by 0 bases, the J end by 0 bases, with 9 bases between. Germline CDR1 and CDR2: SQVTM and ANQGSEA. CDR3 length: 15 amino acids. DNA of the CDR3: TGCAGCGTTGAAGATCTTAACCCCTCCTACAATGAGCAGTTCTTC. Translated: CSVEDLNPSYNEQFF.

The V gene is TRBV20-1, the J gene TRBJ2-1; 8 bases are a match to TRBD2. J lost 13 bases, V lost 4 bases, and 6 bases had no gene match. CDR1 DFQATT and CDR2 SNEGSKA come from the germline V gene (reference sequence). The CDR3 runs 11 residues. The CDR3 nucleotides are TGCAGTGCTATCCCCGGGAGGGAACAGTTCTTC. It specifies CSAIPGREQFF.

This rearrangement joins TRBV5-1 to TRBJ2-1; D is undetermined. CDR3 length: 15 residues. Germline V gene data show CDR1 as SGHRS and CDR2 as YFSETQ. The ends were cut back, 4 bases at V and 1 base at J, with 12 bases in the middle. The CDR3 is CASSLLAESYNEQFF. The DNA for the CDR3 is TGCGCCAGCAGCCTTTTAGCAGAGTCCTACAATGAGCAGTTCTTC.